The clone carrying this TCR beta chain was observed many times. The data are from a study of CD8+CD57+ T cells in acquired aplastic anemia. As for the study in general: Across the sorted CD4+ and CD8+ cells, DNA amounts averaged approximately 3 ug.

Before being chosen for sequencing, patients had shown CD8+CD57+ cell expansion by flow cytometry. The cohort consisted entirely of patients having severe acquired aplastic anemia. It was genomic DNA that served as the template for profiling TCR beta VDJ and CDR3. TCRdb ran MiXCR on the reads and lists one entry per CDR3 protein. The repertoire holds 210,000 or so distinct CDR3 sequences, with about half as singletons. Sequencing was done on a sample of sorted CD4+, CD8+, or CD8+CD57+ T cells (not recorded which) from PBMCs. This receptor was taken from a human donor with aplastic anemia.

CDR3 protein: CASSQRWGIRETQYF. In DNA form, the CDR3 reads TGTGCCAGCAGCCAAAGGTGGGGGATCAGAGAGACCCAGTACTTC. J is TRBJ2-5 and V is TRBV14; D may be TRBD1 or TRBD2 (5 bases each). Trimming left V 2 bases short and J 4 bases short, with 14 bases between. The CDR3 has 15 residues. Looked up from germline, CDR1 is SGHDN and CDR2 is FVKESK. The complete variable domain, with remaining parts taken from reference TRBV14 and TRBJ2-5, reads EAGVTQFPSHSVIEKGQTVTLRCDPISGHDNLYWYRRVMGKEIKFLLHFVKESKQDESGMPNNRFLAERTGGTYSTLKVQPAELEDSGVYFCASSQRWGIRETQYFGPGTRLLVL.